These 27 T cell receptor beta chains share one sample of origin, sequenced in a study of blood T cell repertoires in COVID-19. TCRdb's copy holds only in-frame clones and misses some; the assay was immunoSEQ multiplex PCR. The data show 99,000 or so clones, approximately 85% seen once. The sequencing sample was made of peripheral blood. The receptors derive from a man in his sixties with acute or convalescent COVID-19.

The chain joins TRBV5-1 to TRBJ1-2; TRBD1 aligns across 7 bases. The trim removed 0 bases at V and 6 bases at J, leaving 5 bases unmatched. Looked up from germline, CDR1 is SGHRS and CDR2 is YFSETQ. This CDR3 has 14 amino acids. The CDR3 loop reads CASSLDRGKNGYTF. The CDR3 DNA reads TGCGCCAGCAGCTTGGACAGGGGAAAGAATGGCTACACCTTC.

The chain joins TRBV2 to TRBJ2-1; 10 nucleotides agree with TRBD2. Germline assignment: CDR1 SNHLY and CDR2 FYNNEI. Losses at the gene ends were 4 bases for V and 8 bases for J; bases not matched to a gene: 8. There are 15 residues in the CDR3. CDR3 sequence reads: CASSGSGRAWDEQFF. CDR3 coding DNA: TGTGCCAGCAGTGGGAGCGGGAGGGCCTGGGATGAGCAGTTCTTC.

This chain connects TRBV18 to TRBJ2-7; perhaps TRBD1 as D (6 bases). CDR1 is KGHSH, CDR2 LQKENI, per germline. The CDR3 sequence is 15 residues long. V lost 3 bases and J lost 3, with 15 bases in between. The CDR3 DNA sequence: TGTGCCAGCTCACCCAAGACAGGAGCCTTCTACGAGCAGTACTTC. Amino acids: CASSPKTGAFYEQYF. Using reference TRBV18 and TRBJ2-7 for the parts outside the CDR3, the full variable domain is NAGVMQNPRHLVRRRGQEARLRCSPMKGHSHVYWYRQLPEEGLKFMVYLQKENIIDESGMPKERFSAEFPKEGPSILRIQQVVRGDSAAYFCASSPKTGAFYEQYFGPGTRLTVT.

The gene calls are TRBV7-3 and TRBJ2-1; weak D call: TRBD2 (5 bases). V was cut by 5 bases and J by 2 bases, with 16 bases left in between. This CDR3 contains 16 residues. The germline CDR1 and CDR2 sequences are SGHTA and FQGTGA. CDR3 in amino acids: CASSPAGSVTYNEQFF. Written as DNA, the CDR3 is TGTGCCAGCAGCCCCGCGGGTAGTGTCACCTACAATGAGCAGTTCTTC.

V and J are TRBV20-1 and TRBJ1-4; D gene uncertain. From germline, CDR1 is DFQATT and CDR2 SNEGSKA (reference sequence). The V end was cut by 5 bases, the J end by 7 bases, with 8 bases between. This CDR3 is 11 amino acids long. The CDR3 nucleotides read TGCAGTGCTCCTGAGTTTGAAAAACTGTTTTTT. It specifies CSAPEFEKLFF.

The chain carries TRBV10-3 and TRBJ2-7, with 8 bases lining up with TRBD1. Per germline, CDR1 ENHRY and CDR2 SYGVKD. The length of the CDR3 is 17 residues. J gave up 4 bases and V 0 bases, and 11 bases lay outside the gene matches. The CDR3 bases are TGTGCCATCAGTGAGTCGACTCTGGCAGGGGGCTGGTACGAGCAGTACTTC. Translated: CAISESTLAGGWYEQYF.

This clone was observed a few times. The chain joins TRBV10-3 to TRBJ2-7; weak D call: TRBD2 (5 bases). Germline-derived CDR1 and CDR2 are ENHRY and SYGVKD. The CDR3 extends over 14 amino acids. Trimming took off 6 bases at V and 3 bases at J, with 15 bases between the two ends. DNA for the CDR3: TGTGCCATCAGAGCCTACGGACGGGACTACGAGCAGTACTTC. Amino acids: CAIRAYGRDYEQYF.

The chain recombines TRBV10-3 with TRBJ1-4; D might be TRBD1 (5 bases). In germline, CDR1 is ENHRY, CDR2 SYGVKD. This CDR3 spans 11 amino acids. The germline V and J ends were trimmed by 11 bases and 4 bases, with 8 bases remaining between them. As DNA, the CDR3 is TGTGCCGTGGGGGGTAATGAAAAACTGTTTTTT. Amino acid sequence: CAVGGNEKLFF.

The CDR3 sequence: CASSVFGATDAFF. The CDR3 bases are TGTGCCAGCAGCGTTTTTGGAGCAACCGACGCTTTCTTT. The chain recombines TRBV9 with TRBJ1-1; D ambiguous. Per the germline V gene, CDR1 is SGDLS and CDR2 is YYNGEE. The V gene lost 2 bases and the J gene lost 11 bases, with 16 bases spanning the gap. The CDR3 sequence is 13 residues long. Together with reference TRBV9 and TRBJ1-1, the CDR3 gives the full variable domain: DSGVTQTPKHLITATGQRVTLRCSPRSGDLSVYWYQQSLDQGLQFLIQYYNGEERAKGNILERFSAQQFPDLHSELNLSSLELGDSALYFCASSVFGATDAFFGQGTRLTVV.

As for this clone: This sample also contains other DNA sequences that code for the same CDR3. This chain links TRBV7-9 with TRBJ2-2, with no clear D. V was clipped by 1 base and J by 0 bases, with 6 bases between them. CDR1 and CDR2 (germline): SEHNR, FQNEAQ (reference sequence). This CDR3 has 15 amino acids. The CDR3 sequence is CASSLGLANTGELFF. As DNA, the CDR3 is TGTGCCAGCAGCTTAGGTCTAGCGAACACCGGGGAGCTGTTTTTT.

This clone appeared once. This sequence joins TRBV6-5 and TRBJ1-1; 8 bases map to TRBD1. The V gene's germline CDR1 is MNHEY and CDR2 SVGAGI. This CDR3 is 12 amino acids long. V was clipped by 5 bases and J by 6 bases; unmatched bases: 2. This CDR3 is CASSRQGSEAFF. CDR3 nucleotide sequence: TGTGCCAGCAGTCGACAGGGGTCTGAAGCTTTCTTT.

This rearrangement joins TRBV5-1 to TRBJ2-7; a weak D match, TRBD2 (6 bases). Deletions cut 3 bases from V and 4 bases from J, with 14 bases between. The germline V gene encodes CDR1 SGHRS and CDR2 YFSETQ. The CDR3 contains 14 residues. CDR3 loop: CASSSGGQGYEQYF. The CDR3 DNA reads TGCGCCAGCAGCTCCGGAGGGCAGGGTTACGAGCAGTACTTC.

This rearrangement joins TRBV19 to TRBJ1-5; D may be TRBD1 (6 bases). This CDR3 comprises 17 residues. Germline CDR1 and CDR2: LNHDA and SQIVND (reference sequence). Trimming left V 3 bases short and J 2 bases short, with 17 bases between. The chain's CDR3 is CASSMRVGAGGNQPQHF. CDR3 DNA sequence: TGTGCCAGTAGTATGAGGGTGGGGGCAGGGGGCAATCAGCCCCAGCATTTT.

The rearrangement uses TRBV27 and TRBJ2-7; TRBD2 aligns across 13 bases. CDR1 is MNHEY, CDR2 SMNVEV, per germline (reference sequence). V shed 5 bases and J 3 bases; nucleotides not matched to a gene: 7. The CDR3 is made up of 16 amino acids. The DNA for the CDR3 is TGTGCCAGCAGTCCGGGACTAGCGGGAACCCTCTACGAGCAGTACTTC. Amino acid sequence: CASSPGLAGTLYEQYF.

This clone was seen only once. The chain combines TRBV5-5 with TRBJ2-3; D is perhaps TRBD1 (6 bases). Trimming removed 4 bases at V and 2 bases at J, with 14 bases between. Per the germline V gene, CDR1 is SGHKS and CDR2 is YYEKEE (reference sequence). The CDR3 has 15 residues. The CDR3 here is CASSLTGSPTDTQYF. The DNA of the CDR3 is TGTGCCAGCAGCCTGACAGGATCCCCCACAGATACGCAGTATTTT. The whole variable domain, filled in from reference TRBV5-5 and TRBJ2-3, reads DAGVTQSPTHLIKTRGQQVTLRCSPISGHKSVSWYQQVLGQGPQFIFQYYEKEERGRGNFPDRFSARQFPNYSSELNVNALLLGDSALYLCASSLTGSPTDTQYFGPGTRLTVL.

The J gene is TRBJ1-2, the V gene TRBV4-2; no firm D call. Per germline, CDR1 LGHNA and CDR2 YNFKEQ. Trimming took 1 base from V and 6 from J, leaving 9 bases between them. The CDR3 length is 13 residues. The CDR3 DNA reads TGTGCCAGCAGCCAAGGGAGGGAAGATGGCTACACCTTC. This gives the protein CASSQGREDGYTF.

The rearrangement joins TRBV24-1 to TRBJ1-1; 7 nucleotides align to TRBD1. J gave up 0 bases and V 7 bases, and 4 bases lay outside the gene matches. CDR1 and CDR2 (germline): KGHDR, SFDVKD. The CDR3 totals 14 residues. The CDR3 sequence is CATRGQAMNTEAFF. Here the CDR3 DNA reads TGTGCCACCAGAGGACAGGCTATGAACACTGAAGCTTTCTTT.

This clone showed up just a few times. The chain is built from TRBV9 and TRBJ2-7, with D maybe TRBD1 (6 bases). Germline CDR1 and CDR2: SGDLS and YYNGEE. V shed 3 bases and J shed 0 bases, with 10 bases lying between them. This CDR3 is built from 14 residues. CDR3 in DNA: TGTGCCAGCAGCGAGGGGGTAAGCTCCTACGAGCAGTACTTC. Translating gives CASSEGVSSYEQYF.

The chain carries TRBV5-5 and TRBJ2-7; 8 nucleotides line up with TRBD2. The CDR3 is 13 residues long. From germline, CDR1 is SGHKS and CDR2 YYEKEE (reference sequence). V was pared by 7 bases and J by 2 bases, with 5 bases of the junction left unmatched. CDR3 amino acids: CASSSGLAYEQYF. CDR3 nucleotides: TGTGCCAGCTCCTCGGGACTAGCCTACGAGCAGTACTTC.

The rearrangement joins TRBV7-8 to TRBJ2-3; 7 positions agree with TRBD1. The germline V gene encodes CDR1 SGHVS and CDR2 FQNEAQ. V trimming: 5 bases; J trimming: 2 bases; junction bases outside the gene matches: 13. The CDR3 consists of 17 residues. DNA for the CDR3: TGTGCCAGCAGCCGTCGCGGCGACGGACAGGCCACAGATACGCAGTATTTT. This translates into CASSRRGDGQATDTQYF.

The chain couples TRBV6-5 to TRBJ2-1; the match to TRBD2 covers 16 bases. The trim removed 6 bases at V and 9 bases at J, leaving 5 bases unmatched. CDR3 length: 15 amino acids. Germline V gives CDR1 MNHEY, CDR2 SVGAGI. The CDR3 loop is CASRGLAGGPGEQFF. The CDR3 nucleotides read TGTGCCAGCAGGGGACTAGCGGGAGGGCCGGGTGAGCAGTTCTTC.

About this clone itself: Distinct nucleotide sequences in the sample also encode this CDR3. The chain carries TRBV18 and TRBJ1-1; 7 bases are a match to TRBD1. Germline V CDR1 and CDR2: KGHSH, LQKENI. The CDR3 extends over 15 amino acids. Trimming took 0 bases from V and 2 from J; bases not matched to a gene: 3. This CDR3 reads CASSPPGQSNTEAFF. CDR3 nucleotide sequence: TGTGCCAGCTCACCACCGGGACAGTCAAACACTGAAGCTTTCTTT.

The J gene is TRBJ1-5, the V gene TRBV30; D is ambiguous. Germline V gives CDR1 GTSNPN, CDR2 SVGIG (reference sequence). The CDR3 is 15 residues long. Trimming removed 0 bases at V and 3 bases at J, with 12 bases between. CDR3 sequence: CAWSVTGSYNQPQHF. The CDR3 coding sequence is TGTGCCTGGAGTGTAACGGGGTCCTACAATCAGCCCCAGCATTTT.

The V call is TRBV5-6, the J call TRBJ1-2, with 11 bases aligning to TRBD1. The trim removed 3 bases at V and 3 bases at J, leaving 10 bases unmatched. The CDR3 has 17 amino acids. CDR1 is SGHDT and CDR2 is YYEEEE in the germline V gene. CDR3 coding DNA: TGTGCCAGCAGCTGGACCGGGACAGGGGGACTGGACTATGGCTACACCTTC. It translates to CASSWTGTGGLDYGYTF.

The genes are TRBV3-1 (or the pseudogene TRBV3-2) and TRBJ2-3, with D possibly TRBD2 on 5 matching bases. Trimming removed 2 bases at V and 3 bases at J, with 15 bases between. The CDR3 length is 16 residues. CDR1 and CDR2 from the germline V gene are LGHDT and YNNKEL (reference sequence). CDR3 nucleotides: TGTGCCAGCAGCCAATGGACGGGGAGAGGGACAGATACGCAGTATTTT. Residues: CASSQWTGRGTDTQYF.

This clone showed up just once. The chain uses TRBV7-9 and TRBJ1-6; 8 bases agree with TRBD1. The V and J ends lost 4 bases and 2 bases, in that order; junction bases with no gene match: 4. Germline lookup yields CDR1 SEHNR and CDR2 FQNEAQ (reference sequence). CDR3 length: 16 amino acids. Here the CDR3 DNA reads TGTGCCAGCAGCTCGGACAGGGAAACCTATAATTCACCCCTCCACTTT. Translating gives CASSSDRETYNSPLHF.

In its sample, this clone was seen a few times. V usage is TRBV30 and J usage is TRBJ1-4; D remains unclear. Germline values: CDR1 GTSNPN, CDR2 SVGIG (reference sequence). Trimming left V 2 bases short and J 5 bases short, with 3 bases between. The CDR3 is 11 residues long. CDR3 residues: CAWSPNEKLFF. CDR3 nucleotides: TGTGCCTGGAGTCCAAATGAAAAACTGTTTTTT.